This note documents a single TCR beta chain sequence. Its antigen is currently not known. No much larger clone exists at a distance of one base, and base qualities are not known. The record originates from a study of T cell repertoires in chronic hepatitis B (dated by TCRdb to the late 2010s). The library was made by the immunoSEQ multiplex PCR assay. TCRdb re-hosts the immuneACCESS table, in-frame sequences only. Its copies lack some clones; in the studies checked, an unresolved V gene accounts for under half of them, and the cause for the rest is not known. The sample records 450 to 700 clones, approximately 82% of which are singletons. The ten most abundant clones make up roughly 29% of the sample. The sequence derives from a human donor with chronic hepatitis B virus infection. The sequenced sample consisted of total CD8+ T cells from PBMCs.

This receptor carries the CDR3 CASSQDSRTGPPYGYTF. In nucleotide form, the sequence is TGCGCCAGCAGCCAAGATAGTAGAACAGGGCCTCCCTATGGCTACACCTTC. The rearranged segments are TRBV4-1 and TRBJ1-2; the D segment could be TRBD1, given 6 matching bases. The CDR3 sequence holds 17 residues, the cysteine and phenylalanine included. Only the CDR3 region is kept as DNA, spanning 51 bases read in frame from base 1. Between the V and J ends, shortened by 0 bases and 4 bases respectively, the junction contains 18 bases. The germline V gene encodes CDR1 MGHRA and CDR2 YSYEKL.